Shown below are 20 T cell receptor beta chains from a single sample sequenced in a study of shared clonotypes between healthy human individuals. Libraries were prepared by immunoSEQ multiplex PCR; TCRdb keeps only in-frame clonotypes and omits some of them. Of more than 400,000 clones detected, approximately 95% appear once; the ten largest clones hold approximately 0.067%. The specimen sequenced was naive CD4+ T cells sorted from blood. Subset here: CD45RA+ positively selected. The source is a woman aged 25-40 years in good health.

The rearrangement links TRBV27 to TRBJ2-2; the D is unclear. The CDR3 has 13 amino acids. Per germline, CDR1 MNHEY and CDR2 SMNVEV (reference sequence). The V end lost 1 base, the J end lost 2 bases, and 2 bases lay between the germline ends. Written as DNA, the CDR3 is TGTGCCAGCAGTTTATATAACACCGGGGAGCTGTTTTTT. This encodes CASSLYNTGELFF.

This chain uses TRBV5-1 with TRBJ2-7; 11 bases line up with TRBD1. Losses at the gene ends were 0 bases for V and 3 bases for J; bases not matched to a gene: 5. Looked up from germline, CDR1 is SGHRS and CDR2 is YFSETQ. The CDR3 is 16 residues long. CDR3 DNA sequence: TGCGCCAGCAGCTTGGCACCGGGACAGGGGGTCTACGAGCAGTACTTC. It translates to CASSLAPGQGVYEQYF.

The chain couples TRBV27 to TRBJ1-1; D gene uncertain. Germline lookup yields CDR1 MNHEY and CDR2 SMNVEV (reference sequence). Deletions cut 7 bases from V and 8 bases from J, with 20 bases between. CDR3 size: 14 residues. CDR3 protein: CASTHIHKVGEAFF. CDR3 in DNA: TGTGCCAGCACCCATATCCATAAAGTCGGAGAAGCTTTCTTT.

V is TRBV28 and J is TRBJ2-7, with 8 bases fitting TRBD1. The V gene end was trimmed by 6 bases and the J gene end by 13 bases; junction bases not matched to a gene: 8. CDR1 is MDHEN, CDR2 SYDVKM, per germline. The CDR3 runs to 11 residues. CDR3 loop: CASSEDREEYF. The CDR3 DNA is TGTGCCAGCAGCGAGGACAGGGAGGAATACTTC.

The chain's CDR3 is CSGDISTDTQYF. Here the CDR3 DNA reads TGCAGCGGGGACATAAGCACAGATACGCAGTATTTT. The rearrangement joins TRBV29-1 to TRBJ2-3; TRBD1 is a possible D gene (6 bases). Looked up from germline, CDR1 is SQVTM and CDR2 is ANQGSEA. V was pared by 7 bases and J by 0 bases, with 8 bases between. This CDR3 has 12 amino acids.

This chain links TRBV4-1 with TRBJ2-2, with D tentatively TRBD2 (7 bases). CDR1 MGHRA and CDR2 YSYEKL come from the germline V gene. The CDR3 length is 17 residues. Trimming stripped 0 bases from V and 5 bases from J, with 16 bases between. This CDR3 is CASSQDFAGAGTGELFF. The DNA of the CDR3 is TGCGCCAGCAGCCAAGATTTTGCGGGGGCGGGGACCGGGGAGCTGTTTTTT.

This chain connects TRBV27 to TRBJ1-4; the D is unclear. This CDR3 is built from 13 residues. V lost 2 bases, J lost 7 bases, and 8 bases lay in between. The V gene's germline CDR1 is MNHEY and CDR2 SMNVEV (reference sequence). The CDR3 region is CASSLTGGEKLFF. CDR3 bases: TGTGCCAGCAGTTTAACGGGAGGTGAAAAACTGTTTTTT.

The V and J genes are TRBV7-9 and TRBJ2-7; D gene uncertain. Trimming left V 1 base short and J 4 bases short, with 11 bases between. The V gene's germline CDR1 is SEHNR and CDR2 FQNEAQ (reference sequence). The CDR3 has 14 residues. CDR3 sequence: CASSLGETRYEQYF. The CDR3 DNA reads as TGTGCCAGCAGCTTAGGAGAGACGAGGTACGAGCAGTACTTC.

The chain employs TRBV5-1 and TRBJ2-7; 7 bases align to TRBD1. The J segment lost 5 bases and the V segment lost 2 bases, leaving 4 bases of the junction unmatched. Germline V CDR1 and CDR2: SGHRS, YFSETQ. This CDR3 is built from 13 residues. CDR3 in DNA: TGCGCCAGCAGCTTAACAGGGGAGAACGAGCAGTACTTC. This sequence encodes CASSLTGENEQYF.

This clone was observed a single time. This rearrangement joins TRBV10-3 to TRBJ2-5; 7 bases agree with TRBD1. Germline V gene data show CDR1 as ENHRY and CDR2 as SYGVKD. Trimming removed 10 bases from V and 0 bases from J; junction bases left unmatched: 5. The CDR3 is 13 amino acids. The CDR3 region has the DNA TGTGCCACGGCCGGGACAGACCAAGAGACCCAGTACTTC. This encodes CATAGTDQETQYF.

V and J are TRBV27 and TRBJ1-1; D may be TRBD1 (5 bases). The CDR3 spans 15 residues. The germline V and J ends were trimmed by 7 bases and 0 bases, with 15 bases remaining between them. The germline CDR1 and CDR2 sequences are MNHEY and SMNVEV (reference sequence). The CDR3 region is CASNDARGVNTEAFF. As DNA, the CDR3 is TGTGCCAGCAACGACGCCCGGGGGGTGAACACTGAAGCTTTCTTT.

The gene calls are TRBV7-9 and TRBJ2-5; TRBD2 aligns across 8 bases. The end of the DNA fits TRBJ2-7 better, so the J call may be wrong. The CDR3 runs to 12 residues. Germline V gene sequence: CDR1 SEHNR, CDR2 FQNEAQ (reference sequence). The CDR3 DNA is TGTGCCAGCAGCCGACTAGCGTACGAGCAGTACTTC. As protein: CASSRLAYEQYF.

The chain joins TRBV13 to TRBJ2-1, with a weak D call TRBD2 (7 bases). The germline gives CDR1 PRHDT, CDR2 FYEKMQ (reference sequence). V was shortened by 5 bases and J by 0 bases, with 14 bases between the two germline ends. The CDR3 is 16 residues long. CDR3 residues: CASSRGAFSSYNEQFF. CDR3 sequence (DNA): TGTGCCAGCAGCCGGGGGGCGTTTAGCTCCTACAATGAGCAGTTCTTC.

The chain links TRBV19 to TRBJ1-5, with a tentative D call TRBD1 (5 bases). The CDR3 is 16 residues long. Trimming shortened V by 5 bases and J by 5 bases, and 19 bases separated the two germline ends. Germline V gene lookup returns CDR1 LNHDA and CDR2 SQIVND (reference sequence). CDR3 nucleotides: TGTGCCAGTAGTCCCAGTTGGATAGGGGAGGATCAGCCCCAGCATTTT. Residues: CASSPSWIGEDQPQHF.

V gene TRBV5-1 combines with J gene TRBJ2-5; TRBD1 matches at 8 bases. V trimming: 0 bases; J trimming: 5 bases; junction bases outside the gene matches: 6. This CDR3 contains 15 residues. Germline-derived CDR1 and CDR2 are SGHRS and YFSETQ. CDR3 amino acids: CASSLGTGRRETQYF. CDR3 sequence (DNA): TGCGCCAGCAGCTTGGGGACAGGGCGAAGGGAGACCCAGTACTTC.

The rearrangement uses TRBV30 and TRBJ1-6; D may be TRBD1 (5 bases). Germline assignment: CDR1 GTSNPN and CDR2 SVGIG (reference sequence). Trimming cost V 0 bases and J 7 bases, with 7 bases left between them. CDR3 size: 13 residues. The CDR3 loop reads CAWSVQANSPLHF. The CDR3 DNA reads as TGTGCCTGGAGTGTACAGGCAAATTCACCCCTCCACTTT.

CDR3 sequence (DNA): TGTGCCTGGACCAAACAGGGGAGGCTTGGAAACACCATATATTTT. It translates to CAWTKQGRLGNTIYF. The rearrangement joins TRBV30 to TRBJ1-3, with TRBD1 matching 7 bases. This CDR3 has 15 amino acids. Unmatched junction bases numbered 9, after V lost 4 bases and J lost 3 bases. Germline lookup yields CDR1 GTSNPN and CDR2 SVGIG (reference sequence).

V usage is TRBV25-1 and J usage is TRBJ2-3; TRBD2 matches 15 bases. V lost 3 bases to trimming and J lost 10 bases; unmatched junction nucleotides: 5. This CDR3 spans 15 amino acids. CDR1 and CDR2 from the germline V gene are MGHDK and SYGVNS. CDR3 sequence reads: CASSDPGLAGGAQYF. The CDR3 nucleotides read TGTGCCAGCAGTGACCCTGGACTAGCGGGAGGGGCGCAGTATTTT.

This CDR3 reads CASSFAGGADTQYF. CDR3 DNA sequence: TGCGCCAGCAGCTTCGCGGGAGGAGCAGATACGCAGTATTTT. The chain is built from TRBV5-1 and TRBJ2-3; 8 bases line up with TRBD2. V lost 2 bases, J lost 4 bases, and 3 bases stayed unmatched. This CDR3 has 14 residues. Germline V gene data show CDR1 as SGHRS and CDR2 as YFSETQ.

This rearrangement joins TRBV27 to TRBJ2-1; 8 bases are a match to TRBD1. CDR1 MNHEY and CDR2 SMNVEV come from the germline V gene (reference sequence). The V gene end was trimmed by 5 bases and the J gene end by 6 bases; junction bases not matched to a gene: 9. The CDR3 is 15 residues long. CDR3 sequence (DNA): TGTGCCAGCAGTCCCCTTGGGCAGGGGGCCAATGAGCAGTTCTTC. This codes for CASSPLGQGANEQFF.